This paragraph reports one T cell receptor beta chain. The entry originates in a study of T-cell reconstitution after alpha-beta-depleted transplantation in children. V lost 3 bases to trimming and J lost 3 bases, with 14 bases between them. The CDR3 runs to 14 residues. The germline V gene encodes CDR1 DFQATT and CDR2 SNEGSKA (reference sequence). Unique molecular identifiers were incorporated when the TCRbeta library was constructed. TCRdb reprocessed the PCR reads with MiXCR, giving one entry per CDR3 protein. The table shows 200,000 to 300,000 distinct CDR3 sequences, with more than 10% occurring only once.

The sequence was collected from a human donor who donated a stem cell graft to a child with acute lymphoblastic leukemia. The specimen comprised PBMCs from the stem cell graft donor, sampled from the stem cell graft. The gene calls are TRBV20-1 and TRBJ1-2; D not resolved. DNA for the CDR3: TGCAGTGCTAGGAGGGTTTCGGGTCACTATGGCTACACCTTC. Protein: CSARRVSGHYGYTF.